The 14 T cell receptor beta chains listed next were all sequenced from one sample in a study of cytomegalovirus exposure and HLA in healthy donors (dated by TCRdb to the late 2010s). Library creation used the immunoSEQ multiplex PCR assay. A mixture of 60 forward primers for TCR Vbeta segments and 13 reverse primers for TCR Jbeta segments was used in the multiplex PCR. This is the immuneACCESS table as TCRdb keeps it, with only in-frame sequences that have V and J called. A part of the clones is gone; compared with another copy, unresolved V genes explain less than half, and the rest is unexplained. The table for this sample lists roughly 62,000 clones; about 81% of them were counted only once. Roughly 5.3% of the sample is held by the ten biggest clonotypes. The sample consisted of PBMCs. The receptors were sampled from a woman aged 25 to 45 in good health and CMV-seronegative.

This clone was detected only a few times. V usage is TRBV27 and J usage is TRBJ2-3; 7 nucleotides match TRBD1. CDR1 is MNHEY and CDR2 is SMNVEV in the germline V gene (reference sequence). Trimming removed 6 bases from V and 0 bases from J; junction bases left unmatched: 9. This CDR3 is 16 amino acids long. CDR3 nucleotides: TGTGCCAGCAGGCAGAACAGGGGATCTAGCACAGATACGCAGTATTTT. Translated: CASRQNRGSSTDTQYF.

In the case of this clone: The same CDR3 can be traced to other DNA sequences in this sample. This chain links TRBV4-2 with TRBJ2-7; D is possibly TRBD2 (5 bases). The germline V gene has CDR1 LGHNA and CDR2 YNFKEQ. The CDR3 extends over 14 amino acids. The V end lost 4 bases, the J end lost 3 bases, and 13 bases lay between the germline ends. As DNA, the CDR3 is TGTGCCAGCAGCCCTGGTGGAGGAAGCTACGAGCAGTACTTC. Protein sequence: CASSPGGGSYEQYF.

The CDR3, as DNA: TGTGCCAGCTCCCCGGGGGGGGGCAGCGCTTTCTTT. This codes for CASSPGGGSAFF. The V gene is TRBV18, the J gene TRBJ1-1, with D maybe TRBD1 (6 bases). Germline-derived CDR1 and CDR2 are KGHSH and LQKENI. This CDR3 is built from 12 residues. Deletions cut 6 bases from V and 11 bases from J, with 16 bases between.

The gene calls are TRBV27 and TRBJ2-3, with 9 bases fitting TRBD1. Germline V gene sequence: CDR1 MNHEY, CDR2 SMNVEV (reference sequence). With 6 bases clipped from V and 4 bases from J, the junction kept 11 bases outside the gene matches. There are 16 residues in the CDR3. Here the CDR3 reads CASRTLGTGISDTQYF. CDR3 coding DNA: TGTGCCAGCAGGACCCTCGGGACAGGGATTTCAGATACGCAGTATTTT.

V and J are TRBV29-1 and TRBJ1-2; TRBD1 matches 7 bases. V lost 7 bases and J lost 8; bases outside the gene matches: 13. Germline CDR1 and CDR2: SQVTM and ANQGSEA. This CDR3 is built from 13 residues. The CDR3 DNA sequence: TGCAGCGCCACTCCCTCCAGCAGGGGGGGCTACACCTTC. Its protein is CSATPSSRGGYTF.

The chain joins TRBV19 to TRBJ1-4; TRBD1 matches at 8 bases. Germline trimming cut 6 bases from V and 8 bases from J; bases unmatched to any gene: 11. The CDR3 runs 15 residues. CDR1 LNHDA and CDR2 SQIVND come from the germline V gene (reference sequence). CDR3 sequence reads: CASSWGQVIEEKLFF. In DNA form, the CDR3 reads TGTGCCAGTAGCTGGGGACAGGTCATAGAGGAAAAACTGTTTTTT.

The chain employs TRBV11-2 and TRBJ1-3; 10 bases fit TRBD1. This CDR3 comprises 17 residues. V was pared by 1 base and J by 0 bases, with 3 bases of the junction left unmatched. CDR1 SGHAT and CDR2 FQNNGV come from the germline V gene. The DNA for the CDR3 is TGTGCCAGCAGCTTAGGGGACAGGGGATACTCTGGAAACACCATATATTTT. This gives the protein CASSLGDRGYSGNTIYF.

The chain links TRBV5-1 to TRBJ2-3, with TRBD2 matching 9 bases. The V gene end was trimmed by 0 bases and the J gene end by 6 bases; junction bases not matched to a gene: 8. The CDR3 runs 16 residues. CDR1 and CDR2 (germline): SGHRS, YFSETQ. The CDR3 DNA sequence: TGCGCCAGCAGCTTGGGTAGGACTAGCGCCTCGGATACGCAGTATTTT. Its translation: CASSLGRTSASDTQYF.

This chain uses TRBV4-3 with TRBJ1-4; 10 bases fit TRBD1. This CDR3 has 16 residues. Looked up from germline, CDR1 is LGHNA and CDR2 is YSLEER. Trimming took 1 base from V and 8 from J; bases not matched to a gene: 7. CDR3 in amino acids: CASSQGGGTGEEKLFF. The CDR3 coding sequence is TGCGCCAGCAGCCAAGGAGGAGGGACAGGGGAAGAAAAACTGTTTTTT.

V is TRBV19 and J is TRBJ1-1; a weak D match, TRBD1 (5 bases). This CDR3 has 14 amino acids. V was trimmed by 6 bases and J by 1 base, leaving 12 bases between them. Looked up from germline, CDR1 is LNHDA and CDR2 is SQIVND (reference sequence). CDR3 DNA: TGTGCCAGTAGCGGACATCCGGAGAACACTGAAGCTTTCTTT. Translated: CASSGHPENTEAFF.

The chain carries TRBV27 and TRBJ2-7; possible D gene TRBD2, 6 bases. This CDR3 region has 11 residues. Trimming stripped 11 bases from V and 5 bases from J, with 13 bases between. Germline CDR1 is MNHEY and CDR2 is SMNVEV (reference sequence). The CDR3 DNA follows: TGTGCCCCCAGGGAGGCGAACGAGCAGTACGTC. It translates to CAPREANEQYV.

J is TRBJ2-5 and V is TRBV5-6; the D is unclear. Trimming shortened V by 1 base and J by 4 bases, and 8 bases separated the two germline ends. The CDR3 length is 13 residues. Germline lookup yields CDR1 SGHDT and CDR2 YYEEEE. The CDR3 nucleotides are TGTGCCAGCAGCTTGATCTACCCAGAGACCCAGTACTTC. This encodes CASSLIYPETQYF.

In its sample, this clone was seen once. The genes are TRBV5-4 and TRBJ2-5; TRBD2 agrees at 15 bases. Germline-derived CDR1 and CDR2 are SGHNT and YYREEE (reference sequence). The trim removed 2 bases at V and 8 bases at J, leaving 10 bases unmatched. The CDR3 has 17 residues. The CDR3 bases are TGTGCCAGCAGCTTAAATCCGGGACTAGCGGGAGGAGATACCCAGTACTTC. Its translation: CASSLNPGLAGGDTQYF.

The chain recombines TRBV7-8 with TRBJ1-2; a possible D gene is TRBD1 (5 bases). CDR3 size: 15 residues. The germline V and J ends were trimmed by 1 base and 4 bases, with 13 bases remaining between them. CDR1 is SGHVS, CDR2 FQNEAQ, per germline. CDR3 loop: CASSLVLSGGYGYTF. In nucleotides, the CDR3 is TGTGCCAGCAGCTTAGTTTTGTCCGGGGGCTATGGCTACACCTTC.